These 17 T cell receptor beta chains were sequenced from one sample in a study of glioma-infiltrating T cells after dendritic cell vaccination. Using immunoSEQ multiplex PCR, the repertoire was profiled, and TCRdb retains in-frame clones only, with some absent. The data contain under 40,000 clones, 90% to 95% of them singletons. The starting material was blood, obtained before dendritic cell vaccination. These receptor sequences come from a human donor with glioblastoma.

The rearrangement uses TRBV7-9 and TRBJ2-3; TRBD1 matches 7 bases. The CDR3 covers 17 residues. In germline, CDR1 is SEHNR, CDR2 FQNEAQ (reference sequence). With V trimmed by 2 bases and J by 6 bases, 14 bases remained unmatched. The CDR3 protein is CASSLSIPGQWNDTQYF. The CDR3 bases are TGTGCCAGCAGCTTAAGTATTCCGGGACAGTGGAACGATACGCAGTATTTT.

This chain connects TRBV10-1 to TRBJ1-1, with no clear D. This CDR3 has 14 residues. Germline CDR1 is WNHNN and CDR2 is SYGVQD (reference sequence). Trimming stripped 3 bases from V and 1 base from J, with 9 bases between. This CDR3 reads CASSDRTANTEAFF. The CDR3 coding sequence is TGCGCCAGCAGTGACCGCACAGCGAACACTGAAGCTTTCTTT.

The V and J genes are TRBV15 and TRBJ1-1; the D is unclear. V was cut by 5 bases and J by 5 bases, with 12 bases left in between. This CDR3 has 13 residues. Per germline, CDR1 LNHNV and CDR2 YYDKDF (reference sequence). The CDR3 loop reads CATSVQRMTEAFF. Here the CDR3 DNA reads TGTGCCACCAGCGTGCAGCGTATGACTGAAGCTTTCTTT.

The chain recombines TRBV6-5 with TRBJ1-3, with D possibly being TRBD1 (6 bases). The V and J ends lost 6 bases and 4 bases respectively, with 10 bases between them. The CDR3 extends over 13 amino acids. The germline V gene has CDR1 MNHEY and CDR2 SVGAGI. The CDR3 DNA reads as TGTGCCAGCAGCCCGGACAGAGGAAACACCATATATTTT. Residues: CASSPDRGNTIYF.

The chain has TRBV7-8 and TRBJ2-4; maybe TRBD1 (6 bases). Trimming pared 1 base from V and 3 bases from J, leaving 13 bases between. The CDR3 is 16 amino acids. The germline gives CDR1 SGHVS, CDR2 FQNEAQ. Written as DNA, the CDR3 is TGTGCCAGCAGCTTAGGAACAGGGTTAGGCAAAAACATTCAGTACTTC. Translating gives CASSLGTGLGKNIQYF.

This chain uses TRBV19 with TRBJ2-3, with D perhaps TRBD2 (5 bases). The length of the CDR3 is 15 residues. Germline CDR1 LNHDA, CDR2 SQIVND (reference sequence). With 6 bases removed from V and 0 bases from J, the gap between germline ends came to 13 bases. CDR3 in amino acids: CASRRWEPSTDTQYF. The CDR3 bases are TGTGCCAGTAGGCGGTGGGAGCCTAGCACAGATACGCAGTATTTT.

This chain connects TRBV6-1 to TRBJ2-3; D is possibly TRBD2 (6 bases). The CDR3 totals 16 residues. V was clipped by 2 bases and J by 4 bases, with 16 bases between them. Germline V gene sequence: CDR1 MNHNS, CDR2 SASEGT. The CDR3 is CASSEIGGGGADTQYF. CDR3 in DNA: TGTGCCAGCAGTGAAATTGGTGGGGGAGGAGCAGATACGCAGTATTTT.

This chain links TRBV6-5 with TRBJ2-5, with D unresolved. Per germline, CDR1 MNHEY and CDR2 SVGAGI. The CDR3 extends over 15 amino acids. V was cut by 0 bases and J by 2 bases, with 10 bases left in between. CDR3 region: CASSYSDQRQETQYF. Here the CDR3 DNA reads TGTGCCAGCAGTTACTCCGACCAGAGGCAAGAGACCCAGTACTTC.

The J gene is TRBJ1-5, the V gene TRBV2; the D gene is possibly TRBD1 (5 bases). The germline CDR1 and CDR2 sequences are SNHLY and FYNNEI. There are 13 residues in the CDR3. Trimming shortened V by 11 bases and J by 5 bases, and 16 bases separated the two germline ends. The CDR3 loop reads CACQDTLYQPQHF. In nucleotides, the CDR3 is TGTGCCTGCCAGGACACCCTTTATCAGCCCCAGCATTTT.

The rearrangement joins TRBV4-1 to TRBJ2-1; 10 nucleotides agree with TRBD2. Losses at the gene ends were 2 bases for V and 5 bases for J; bases not matched to a gene: 6. Germline lookup yields CDR1 MGHRA and CDR2 YSYEKL. CDR3 length: 16 residues. The CDR3 sequence: CASSQQLLAGHNEQFF. CDR3 bases: TGCGCCAGCAGCCAACAGCTACTAGCGGGGCACAATGAGCAGTTCTTC.

The CDR3 coding sequence is TGTGCCAGCAGCTTGGTCCGATCTTCGGGTGGGAACTATGGCTACACCTTC. Translating it yields CASSLVRSSGGNYGYTF. The V gene is TRBV5-6, the J gene TRBJ1-2; no clear D. This CDR3 comprises 17 residues. Germline CDR1 is SGHDT and CDR2 is YYEEEE. The ends were cut back, 0 bases at V and 2 bases at J, with 17 bases in the middle.

The sample holds one count of this clone. CDR3 in amino acids: CASSEGGVPYEQYF. CDR3 DNA: TGTGCCAGCAGTGAAGGCGGGGTACCCTACGAGCAGTACTTC. The V and J genes are TRBV6-1 and TRBJ2-7, with D possibly TRBD2 on 6 matching bases. Germline CDR1 MNHNS, CDR2 SASEGT. This CDR3 is built from 14 residues. V lost 1 base and J 2 bases, leaving 9 bases between the germline ends.

This clone was counted between two and nine times. The junction differs from germline at one of its ends, possibly a read error. The rearrangement joins TRBV18 to TRBJ2-7, with TRBD2 as a possible D gene (7 bases). CDR1 is KGHSH and CDR2 is LQKENI in the germline V gene. The CDR3 length is 16 residues. In DNA, the CDR3 is TGTACCAGCTCCCGAGAGTCGGGCGGGGGCCTTTACGAGCAGTACTTC. Its translation is CTSSRESGGGLYEQYF.

This chain links TRBV6-5 with TRBJ2-1, with D unresolved. The germline CDR1 and CDR2 sequences are MNHEY and SVGAGI. The CDR3 sequence is 12 residues long. Trimming stripped 6 bases from V and 4 bases from J, with 7 bases between. CDR3 in DNA: TGTGCCAGCAGCTCCTTTTACAATGAGCAGTTCTTC. The encoded protein is CASSSFYNEQFF.

This clone was seen only a few times. The rearrangement uses TRBV7-2 and TRBJ1-5, with a possible D match to TRBD1 (5 bases). CDR1 and CDR2 from the germline V gene are SGHTA and FQGNSA. Deletions cut 5 bases from V and 10 bases from J, with 12 bases between. The CDR3 spans 12 residues. CDR3 DNA: TGTGCCAGCAGCGGATCAGGGTCCCCCCAGCATTTT. It is translated as CASSGSGSPQHF.

The chain couples TRBV6-6 to TRBJ1-1; 8 bases align to TRBD1. The CDR3 sequence is 15 residues long. CDR1 is MNHNY, CDR2 SVGAGI, per germline (reference sequence). V shed 4 bases, J shed 3 bases, and the junction held 7 bases outside the gene matches. The CDR3 is CASSSAGTGYTEAFF. CDR3 nucleotides: TGTGCCAGCAGTTCCGCCGGGACAGGATACACTGAAGCTTTCTTT.

This chain links TRBV5-5 with TRBJ2-5; D is possibly TRBD2 (6 bases). Germline values: CDR1 SGHKS, CDR2 YYEKEE (reference sequence). V was trimmed by 6 bases and J by 12 bases, leaving 18 bases between them. This CDR3 has 12 amino acids. This CDR3 reads CASTSEGPAEYF. As DNA, the CDR3 is TGTGCCAGCACCTCGGAGGGTCCAGCCGAGTACTTC.